This T cell receptor (beta chain) is from a study of blood T cell repertoires in COVID-19. Using immunoSEQ multiplex PCR, the repertoire was profiled, and TCRdb retains in-frame clones only, with some absent. The sample has over 200,000 clones, 84% seen once. This clonotype originated in a man between 60 and 75 years old who had recovered from COVID-19. The material sequenced was PBMCs or T cells enriched from blood (not recorded which).

The CDR3 sequence is CASRDRPYGYTF. The CDR3 DNA is TGTGCCAGCCGGGACAGGCCCTATGGCTACACCTTC. The chain is built from TRBV19 and TRBJ1-2, with TRBD1 matching over 8 bases. Germline lookup yields CDR1 LNHDA and CDR2 SQIVND (reference sequence). CDR3 length equals 12 residues. J gave up 4 bases and V 9 bases, and 4 bases lay outside the gene matches. The full variable domain, its missing parts supplied by reference TRBV19 and TRBJ1-2, is DGGITQSPKYLFRKEGQNVTLSCEQNLNHDAMYWYRQDPGQGLRLIYYSQIVNDFQKGDIAEGYSVSREKKESFPLTVTSAQKNPTAFYLCASRDRPYGYTFGSGTRLTVV.